This passage covers 18 T cell receptor beta chains from one sample sequenced in a study of radiotherapy plus CTLA-4 blockade in lung cancer. The protocol was immunoSEQ multiplex PCR, while the TCRdb copy is restricted to in-frame clones and leaves out a portion. The sample holds 85,000 to 100,000 clones, around 86% seen once. Here the sequenced sample was peripheral blood, taken from a patient treated with radiotherapy plus ipilimumab. These receptor sequences come from a human donor with non-small cell lung cancer that progressed on radiotherapy plus ipilimumab.

The V call is TRBV6-5, the J call TRBJ1-1; D is unclear. The CDR3 is 14 amino acids. V was shortened by 0 bases and J by 7 bases, with 12 bases between the two germline ends. Germline values: CDR1 MNHEY, CDR2 SVGAGI. CDR3 bases: TGTGCCAGCAGTTACTCGGGCGCGACAAGTGAAGCTTTCTTT. It encodes CASSYSGATSEAFF.

The V gene is TRBV10-3, the J gene TRBJ1-2; weak D call: TRBD1 (5 bases). The length of the CDR3 is 14 residues. Germline CDR1 reads ENHRY; CDR2 reads SYGVKD. Trimming cost V 0 bases and J 8 bases, with 13 bases left between them. The CDR3 nucleotides are TGTGCCATCAGTGAGTCGCCCGTGGGGGTCGGCTACACCTTC. Translated: CAISESPVGVGYTF.

This clone is a singleton in its sample. The J gene is TRBJ1-5, the V gene TRBV9; 7 bases map to TRBD1. J lost 4 bases, V lost 7 bases, and 11 bases had no gene match. CDR3 length: 15 residues. Germline V gene lookup returns CDR1 SGDLS and CDR2 YYNGEE. CDR3 in DNA: TGTGCCAGCGGTAGGGGGCAGACCATAAATCAGCCCCAGCATTTT. Translating it yields CASGRGQTINQPQHF.

The gene calls are TRBV5-1 and TRBJ1-3; the match to TRBD1 covers 8 bases. V shed 5 bases, J shed 2 bases, and the junction held 6 bases outside the gene matches. The germline CDR1 and CDR2 sequences are SGHRS and YFSETQ. This CDR3 is built from 15 residues. The CDR3 spells CASRMDRVAGNTIYF. CDR3 coding DNA: TGCGCCAGCAGGATGGACAGGGTAGCTGGAAACACCATATATTTT.

V gene TRBV11-3 combines with J gene TRBJ2-3; D could derive from TRBD1 or TRBD2 (6 bases each). This CDR3 contains 16 residues. CDR1 SGHNT and CDR2 YENEEA come from the germline V gene. V was shortened by 4 bases and J by 2 bases, with 16 bases between the two germline ends. Here the CDR3 DNA reads TGTGCCAGCAGCTCCGGAGGGGGTTCATACACAGATACGCAGTATTTT. As protein: CASSSGGGSYTDTQYF.

This clone was counted a single time. The chain combines TRBV25-1 with TRBJ2-1; 9 bases are shared with TRBD2. This CDR3 contains 18 residues. Germline loops: CDR1 MGHDK, CDR2 SYGVNS. V lost 4 bases, J lost 7 bases, and 17 bases stayed unmatched. In DNA form, the CDR3 reads TGTGCCAGCAGTGGGCTGTCGAGGCTAGCGGGATTCCATAATGAGCAGTTCTTC. Protein product: CASSGLSRLAGFHNEQFF. Combining the CDR3 with reference TRBV25-1 and TRBJ2-1 gives the whole variable domain EADIYQTPRYLVIGTGKKITLECSQTMGHDKMYWYQQDPGMELHLIHYSYGVNSTEKGDLSSESTVSRIRTEHFPLTLESARPSHTSQYLCASSGLSRLAGFHNEQFFGPGTRLTVL.

The V and J genes are TRBV9 and TRBJ2-1, with D tentatively TRBD1 or TRBD2 (6 bases each). CDR3 length equals 16 residues. The V and J ends lost 4 bases and 3 bases respectively, with 17 bases between them. Germline CDR1 reads SGDLS; CDR2 reads YYNGEE. CDR3 region: CASSPEGGTLYNEQFF. CDR3 DNA sequence: TGTGCCAGCAGCCCCGAAGGGGGGACTCTCTACAATGAGCAGTTCTTC.

In this sample, this clone turned up a few times. The rearrangement uses TRBV2 and TRBJ2-6; D is undetermined. Trimming shortened V by 1 base and J by 3 bases, and 7 bases separated the two germline ends. The length of the CDR3 is 15 residues. CDR1 and CDR2 (germline): SNHLY, FYNNEI. This CDR3 is CASSEGWFGANVLTF. The CDR3 coding sequence is TGTGCCAGCAGTGAAGGCTGGTTTGGGGCCAACGTCCTGACTTTC.

The V call is TRBV30, the J call TRBJ2-1; TRBD2 matches at 14 bases. This CDR3 has 15 amino acids. V lost 3 bases to trimming and J lost 8 bases; unmatched junction nucleotides: 6. Germline values: CDR1 GTSNPN, CDR2 SVGIG (reference sequence). The CDR3: CAWSAGTSGSHEQFF. The CDR3 DNA is TGTGCCTGGAGCGCCGGGACTAGCGGGAGCCATGAGCAGTTCTTC.

The V and J genes are TRBV2 and TRBJ2-4; 9 bases match TRBD1. J lost 0 bases, V lost 6 bases, and 6 bases had no gene match. The germline V gene encodes CDR1 SNHLY and CDR2 FYNNEI. This CDR3 region has 16 residues. Here the CDR3 reads CASREQGAGAKNIQYF. The CDR3 DNA is TGTGCCAGCAGAGAACAGGGGGCCGGAGCCAAAAACATTCAGTACTTC.

This clone showed up just once. This chain joins TRBV4-3 and TRBJ1-4; a possible D gene is TRBD1 (5 bases). CDR1 is LGHNA and CDR2 is YSLEER in the germline V gene. The CDR3 length is 16 residues. V lost 3 bases and J lost 3, with 14 bases in between. CDR3 coding DNA: TGCGCCAGCAGCCAGGGACGCACGGTATCTAATGAAAAACTGTTTTTT. Its translation: CASSQGRTVSNEKLFF.

For the CDR3, the DNA is TGTGCCAGCAGCCTCAGGGGGTCGACTGGCTACACCTTC. This sequence encodes CASSLRGSTGYTF. This chain joins TRBV14 and TRBJ1-2; TRBD1 aligns across 7 bases. This CDR3 comprises 13 residues. With V trimmed by 4 bases and J by 7 bases, 6 bases remained unmatched. Germline V gene sequence: CDR1 SGHDN, CDR2 FVKESK.

This rearrangement joins TRBV5-1 to TRBJ1-4; maybe TRBD1 (6 bases). CDR3 size: 15 residues. Germline values: CDR1 SGHRS, CDR2 YFSETQ. The V and J ends lost 3 bases and 7 bases respectively, with 16 bases between them. The CDR3 spells CASSSASGAGEKLFF. The CDR3 DNA is TGCGCCAGCAGCTCGGCATCAGGGGCCGGTGAAAAACTGTTTTTT.

V and J are TRBV2 and TRBJ2-6; 8 positions agree with TRBD2. This CDR3 contains 15 residues. Germline trimming cut 7 bases from V and 0 bases from J; bases unmatched to any gene: 2. From germline, CDR1 is SNHLY and CDR2 FYNNEI. CDR3 loop: CASTGGNSGANVLTF. CDR3 bases: TGTGCCAGCACGGGAGGGAACTCTGGGGCCAACGTCCTGACTTTC.

This rearrangement joins TRBV7-6 to TRBJ2-3, with 7 bases lining up with TRBD2. Per germline, CDR1 SGHVS and CDR2 FNYEAQ. Trimming cost V 5 bases and J 2 bases; bases outside gene matches: 13. The CDR3 extends over 17 amino acids. In nucleotides, the CDR3 is TGTGCCAGCAGCCCCTACCTTAGCGGGTTTAACACAGATACGCAGTATTTT. Translated, it gives CASSPYLSGFNTDTQYF. Combining the CDR3 with reference TRBV7-6 and TRBJ2-3 gives the whole variable domain GAGVSQSPRYKVTKRGQDVALRCDPISGHVSLYWYRQALGQGPEFLTYFNYEAQQDKSGLPNDRFSAERPEGSISTLTIQRTEQRDSAMYRCASSPYLSGFNTDTQYFGPGTRLTVL.

The chain joins TRBV11-2 to TRBJ1-2; D gene unclear. This CDR3 region has 12 residues. V lost 5 bases and J 4 bases, leaving 8 bases between the germline ends. The germline V gene encodes CDR1 SGHAT and CDR2 FQNNGV. For the CDR3, the DNA is TGTGCCAGCAGCGTAGGCAGCTATGGCTACACCTTC. Protein: CASSVGSYGYTF.

The chain links TRBV4-2 to TRBJ2-5; 8 positions agree with TRBD2. This CDR3 has 16 residues. V lost 0 bases to trimming and J lost 7 bases; unmatched junction nucleotides: 10. In germline, CDR1 is LGHNA, CDR2 YNFKEQ. In DNA form, the CDR3 reads TGTGCCAGCAGCCAAGAGAGGACTAGCCCCTCGGGGACCCAGTACTTC. Amino acid sequence: CASSQERTSPSGTQYF.

V usage is TRBV6-6 and J usage is TRBJ1-1; 7 bases are a match to TRBD1. This CDR3 spans 13 amino acids. Germline V gene data show CDR1 as MNHNY and CDR2 as SVGAGI (reference sequence). J gave up 3 bases and V 6 bases, and 4 bases lay outside the gene matches. The CDR3 region has the DNA TGTGCCAGCAGCCGTGGACAGGACACTGAAGCTTTCTTT. This encodes CASSRGQDTEAFF.